Shown below are 9 T cell receptor beta chains from a single sample sequenced in a study of OX40 agonist ivuxolimab in advanced cancers. Using immunoSEQ multiplex PCR, the repertoire was profiled, and TCRdb retains in-frame clones only, with some absent. The sample holds about 120,000 clones, around 87% seen once. This specimen consisted of CD4+ or CD8+ T cells sorted from blood, obtained in a trial of the OX40 agonist ivuxolimab. The receptors stem from an adult with an advanced solid tumor such as melanoma, head and neck, liver or kidney cancer.

The chain couples TRBV10-3 to TRBJ2-7; D may be TRBD1 (5 bases). CDR1 ENHRY and CDR2 SYGVKD come from the germline V gene. The CDR3 covers 11 residues. V lost 5 bases and J 3 bases, leaving 5 bases between the germline ends. CDR3 sequence reads: CAISQGYEQYF. The CDR3 DNA reads as TGTGCCATCAGTCAGGGCTACGAGCAGTACTTC.

The chain couples TRBV6-1 to TRBJ2-3; 9 bases agree with TRBD2. The junction had 7 bases not matched to a gene; V was cut back by 8 bases and J by 4 bases. This CDR3 has 14 residues. Germline CDR1 and CDR2: MNHNS and SASEGT. The CDR3 sequence is CASGGGARADTQYF. The CDR3 DNA follows: TGTGCCAGCGGCGGGGGGGCCCGGGCAGATACGCAGTATTTT.

For this clone: The same CDR3 can be traced to other DNA sequences in this sample. The rearrangement links TRBV28 to TRBJ2-2; the match to TRBD2 covers 9 bases. The CDR3 runs 15 residues. V shed 5 bases and J 2 bases; nucleotides not matched to a gene: 3. Germline loops: CDR1 MDHEN, CDR2 SYDVKM. Here the CDR3 reads CASSLSGGNTGELFF. The DNA for the CDR3 is TGTGCCAGCAGTCTTAGCGGGGGCAACACCGGGGAGCTGTTTTTT.

The rearrangement uses TRBV27 and TRBJ2-7; D gene unclear. V lost 5 bases, J lost 2 bases, and 16 bases lay in between. Germline CDR1 and CDR2: MNHEY and SMNVEV (reference sequence). CDR3 length: 15 amino acids. The CDR3 loop reads CASSPFGPSAYEQYF. CDR3 sequence (DNA): TGTGCCAGCAGTCCCTTTGGCCCGAGTGCCTACGAGCAGTACTTC.

The chain couples TRBV25-1 to TRBJ1-6; 9 bases match TRBD1. Losses at the gene ends were 3 bases for V and 10 bases for J; bases not matched to a gene: 4. Germline V gene sequence: CDR1 MGHDK, CDR2 SYGVNS. The CDR3 loop spans 14 amino acids. The CDR3 region is CASSDGTGRSPLHF. The CDR3 nucleotides are TGTGCCAGCAGTGATGGGACAGGGAGGTCACCCCTCCACTTT. The whole variable domain, filled in from reference TRBV25-1 and TRBJ1-6, reads EADIYQTPRYLVIGTGKKITLECSQTMGHDKMYWYQQDPGMELHLIHYSYGVNSTEKGDLSSESTVSRIRTEHFPLTLESARPSHTSQYLCASSDGTGRSPLHFGNGTRLTVT.

The chain uses TRBV18 and TRBJ2-4; D call uncertain. The length of the CDR3 is 15 residues. Germline CDR1 KGHSH, CDR2 LQKENI. The ends were cut back, 4 bases at V and 3 bases at J, with 13 bases in the middle. CDR3 protein: CASSLSGVGKNIQYF. CDR3 coding DNA: TGTGCCAGCTCACTCTCGGGTGTAGGCAAAAACATTCAGTACTTC.

This sequence joins TRBV12-2 and TRBJ2-5. TRBV12-2 is assigned pseudogene status. The CDR3 runs to 18 residues. The CDR3 nucleotides read TGTGCAAGTCGTACTCTTTTTTTTTGGACGCTGCTCCAAGAGACCCAGTACTTC. Encoded protein: CASRTLFFWTLLQETQYF.

This clone was counted a few times. The V call is TRBV28, the J call TRBJ1-3, with 7 bases lining up with TRBD1. Per the germline V gene, CDR1 is MDHEN and CDR2 is SYDVKM. V was clipped by 5 bases and J by 2 bases; unmatched bases: 12. The CDR3 is made up of 17 amino acids. The DNA of the CDR3 is TGTGCCAGCAGTCTCCGGACAGGTCCAGGACCTGGAAACACCATATATTTT. As protein: CASSLRTGPGPGNTIYF.

This clone occurred a few times. V usage is TRBV29-1 and J usage is TRBJ1-5; 8 bases match TRBD1. J gave up 5 bases and V 4 bases, and 4 bases lay outside the gene matches. The V gene's germline CDR1 is SQVTM and CDR2 ANQGSEA. The CDR3 sequence is 13 residues long. CDR3 in amino acids: CSVVAGGDQPQHF. CDR3 sequence (DNA): TGCAGCGTTGTGGCAGGGGGCGATCAGCCCCAGCATTTT.